These 6 T cell receptor beta chains were sequenced from one sample in a study of beta chain features in type 1 diabetes. Since all of the isolated RNA was reverse transcribed, expressed TCRB transcripts were what got sequenced. Sequencing used immunoSEQ multiplex PCR; TCRdb keeps in-frame clones, though not all of them. Of about 470,000 clones in the sample, about 32% are singletons; the top ten hold around 0.065%. The sequenced material came from naive CD4+ T cells from blood. The receptor set was obtained from a man aged 18 to 30 in good health.

This clone showed up just a few times. The chain uses TRBV7-9 and TRBJ2-7; D not certain. V was pared by 2 bases and J by 2 bases, with 7 bases between. The CDR3 totals 13 residues. The germline gives CDR1 SEHNR, CDR2 FQNEAQ (reference sequence). In DNA form, the CDR3 reads TGTGCCAGCAGCTTACCAGTGACCTACGAGCAGTACTTC. It specifies CASSLPVTYEQYF.

The V gene is TRBV5-4, the J gene TRBJ2-3; maybe TRBD1 (6 bases). The CDR3 runs to 16 residues. Germline assignment: CDR1 SGHNT and CDR2 YYREEE (reference sequence). Trimming left V 3 bases short and J 1 base short, with 15 bases between. CDR3 DNA sequence: TGTGCCAGCAGCTCACAGGGATCTCCCCGCACAGATACGCAGTATTTT. Its protein is CASSSQGSPRTDTQYF.

This rearrangement joins TRBV7-9 to TRBJ1-1, with 9 bases matching TRBD1. The CDR3 length is 14 residues. V lost 3 bases, J lost 5 bases, and 4 bases stayed unmatched. Germline values: CDR1 SEHNR, CDR2 FQNEAQ (reference sequence). CDR3 region: CASSFGTGLTEAFF. The CDR3, as DNA: TGTGCCAGCAGCTTTGGGACAGGGTTAACTGAAGCTTTCTTT.

The chain links TRBV5-1 to TRBJ2-1; no firm D call. The CDR3 is 15 residues long. Germline CDR1 SGHRS, CDR2 YFSETQ. The V end lost 0 bases, the J end lost 6 bases, and 13 bases lay between the germline ends. The CDR3: CASSLGPSPGNEQFF. For the CDR3, the DNA is TGCGCCAGCAGCTTGGGCCCCTCCCCGGGCAATGAGCAGTTCTTC. Full variable domain (missing parts from reference TRBV5-1 and TRBJ2-1): KAGVTQTPRYLIKTRGQQVTLSCSPISGHRSVSWYQQTPGQGLQFLFEYFSETQRNKGNFPGRFSGRQFSNSRSEMNVSTLELGDSALYLCASSLGPSPGNEQFFGPGTRLTVL.

The rearrangement uses TRBV5-6 and TRBJ2-4; the D call may be TRBD1 or TRBD2 (5 bases each). Per germline, CDR1 SGHDT and CDR2 YYEEEE. The V end was cut by 4 bases, the J end by 0 bases, with 14 bases between. This CDR3 has 16 residues. CDR3 region: CASSPWGILAKNIQYF. CDR3 DNA sequence: TGTGCCAGCAGCCCGTGGGGGATCCTAGCCAAAAACATTCAGTACTTC.

This chain connects TRBV4-2 to TRBJ2-3; D remains unclear. V was pared by 0 bases and J by 10 bases, with 11 bases between. Germline V gene data show CDR1 as LGHNA and CDR2 as YNFKEQ. The CDR3 is made up of 13 amino acids. The CDR3 DNA reads as TGTGCCAGCAGCCAAGATAATGGAGACTCGCAGTATTTT. It yields the protein CASSQDNGDSQYF.